This entry lists 10 T cell receptor beta chains sequenced from one sample in a study of breast tumors, draining lymph nodes, adjacent tissues. Samples came from axillary lymph nodes draining the breast cancer. TCRdb independently ran MiXCR on the multiplex PCR reads; one entry per CDR3 protein. This sample carries about 130,000 distinct CDR3 sequences, under 25% of them seen once, and the ten largest clones take just over 2.5%. Sequencing input: axillary lymph node tissue. The receptor set was obtained from a female donor with breast cancer. Some clones in this sample may be carry-over from other donors' samples.

This clonotype was observed many times. V is TRBV7-6 and J is TRBJ2-7, with 9 bases identical to TRBD1. The CDR3 spans 15 residues. V shed 5 bases and J 4 bases; nucleotides not matched to a gene: 9. Germline V lookup: CDR1 SGHVS, CDR2 FNYEAQ. CDR3 protein: CASSPRTGVRYEQYF. CDR3 DNA sequence: TGTGCCAGCAGCCCCCGGACAGGGGTTCGGTACGAGCAGTACTTC.

This clonotype was seen repeatedly, ten times or more. The CDR3 sequence is CASSLEGFGLAEITDTQYF. The DNA of the CDR3 is TGTGCCAGCAGCTTAGAAGGGTTCGGACTAGCGGAAATCACAGATACGCAGTATTTT. This sequence joins TRBV5-8 and TRBJ2-3; 10 bases fit TRBD2. CDR3 length equals 19 residues. Per the germline V gene, CDR1 is SGHTS and CDR2 is YDEGEE. Trimming at V came to 2 bases and at J to 2 bases, leaving 14 bases not matched to a gene.

This clonotype was recorded a few times. A clone one base away is much larger, so this may be a read error. Given the absence of the conserved phenylalanine or tryptophan at the CDR3 end, a read error is likely. V is TRBV7-9 and J is TRBJ2-3; 8 nucleotides match TRBD2. J lost 4 bases, V lost 1 base, and 4 bases had no gene match. Germline V gene data show CDR1 as SEHNR and CDR2 as FQNEAQ (reference sequence). The CDR3 consists of 15 residues. The CDR3 protein is CASSLVTSGADTQYL. The CDR3 bases are TGTGCCAGCAGCTTAGTTACTAGCGGAGCAGATACGCAGTATCTT.

This clonotype was seen repeatedly, ten times or more. This sequence joins TRBV6-5 and TRBJ2-1; TRBD2 matches at 8 bases. The CDR3 has 17 amino acids. Germline V lookup: CDR1 MNHEY, CDR2 SVGAGI. V shed 4 bases and J 1 base; nucleotides not matched to a gene: 9. The CDR3 reads CASSSTFLAGSYNEQFF. The DNA of the CDR3 is TGTGCCAGCAGTTCCACCTTCTTAGCGGGATCCTACAATGAGCAGTTCTTC.

V usage is TRBV4-1 and J usage is TRBJ1-1; no definite D call. This CDR3 has 13 amino acids. From germline, CDR1 is MGHRA and CDR2 YSYEKL. The ends were cut back, 4 bases at V and 5 bases at J, with 11 bases in the middle. Here the CDR3 DNA reads TGCGCCAGCAGCCTTATAAGTGATACTGAAGCTTTCTTT. This gives the protein CASSLISDTEAFF.

Notes on this clonotype: This may come from a read error, since a much larger clone is one base off. Because the CDR3 is missing its conserved closing phenylalanine or tryptophan, this is likely a read error. The CDR3 DNA is TGTGCCAGCAGTGTAGACAGGGGGATCGACAATGAGCAGTTCATC. Translated: CASSVDRGIDNEQFI. The J gene is TRBJ2-1, the V gene TRBV6-1; 9 bases map to TRBD1. Germline V CDR1 and CDR2: MNHNS, SASEGT. With V trimmed by 4 bases and J by 5 bases, 6 bases remained unmatched. This CDR3 has 15 amino acids.

Turning to this clonotype: Since a much larger clone is just one base distant, this may be a read error. This sequence joins TRBV19 and TRBJ2-7; 7 bases line up with TRBD1. J gave up 6 bases and V 1 base, and 9 bases lay outside the gene matches. Germline-derived CDR1 and CDR2 are LNHDA and SQIVND (reference sequence). The CDR3 is 15 residues long. CDR3 nucleotides: TGTGCCAGTAGTATAGCCAGGACAGGCGACTGCGAGCAGTACTTC. It encodes CASSIARTGDCEQYF.

In regard to this clonotype: Being one base from a much bigger clone, this may be a read error. The V and J genes are TRBV6-1 and TRBJ2-1, with 10 bases that match TRBD2. CDR1 is MNHNS, CDR2 SASEGT, per germline. Trimming took 11 bases from V and 8 from J; bases not matched to a gene: 9. There are 13 residues in the CDR3. The CDR3 sequence is CAASPSGSYEQFF. The CDR3 coding sequence is TGTGCCGCCTCGCCTAGCGGGAGTTATGAGCAGTTCTTC.

This clonotype has more than one count but fewer than ten. This chain uses TRBV25-1 with TRBJ2-5; D not certain. V lost 5 bases and J 4 bases, leaving 11 bases between the germline ends. CDR1 and CDR2 from the germline V gene are MGHDK and SYGVNS. The CDR3 spans 13 residues. The CDR3 loop is CASSTQGRETQYF. CDR3 coding DNA: TGTGCCAGCAGTACCCAAGGAAGAGAGACCCAGTACTTC.

Details on this clonotype: Germline and junction disagree at one end, which may indicate a read error. The chain uses TRBV7-9 and TRBJ2-3; D is possibly TRBD2 (5 bases). The germline gives CDR1 SEHNR, CDR2 FQNEAQ (reference sequence). This CDR3 spans 13 amino acids. The CDR3 DNA reads TGTGCCAGCAGCCTCGCTAGCACAGATGCGCAGTATTTT. It yields the protein CASSLASTDAQYF.